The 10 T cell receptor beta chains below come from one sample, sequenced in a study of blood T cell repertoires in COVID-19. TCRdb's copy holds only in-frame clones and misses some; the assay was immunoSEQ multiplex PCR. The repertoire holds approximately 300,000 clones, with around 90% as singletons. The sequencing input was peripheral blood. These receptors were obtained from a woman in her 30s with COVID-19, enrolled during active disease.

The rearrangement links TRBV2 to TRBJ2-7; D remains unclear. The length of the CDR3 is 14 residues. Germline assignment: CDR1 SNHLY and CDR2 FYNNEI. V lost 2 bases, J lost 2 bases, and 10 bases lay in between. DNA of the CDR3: TGTGCCAGCAGTGAACACCGGGTCCCCTACGAGCAGTACTTC. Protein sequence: CASSEHRVPYEQYF.

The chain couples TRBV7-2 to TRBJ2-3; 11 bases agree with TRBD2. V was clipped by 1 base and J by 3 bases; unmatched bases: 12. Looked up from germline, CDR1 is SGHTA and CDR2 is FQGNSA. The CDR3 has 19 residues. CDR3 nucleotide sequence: TGTGCCAGCAGCTTAGATAGTAGCGGGAGGGCCGGTCCGACAGATACGCAGTATTTT. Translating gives CASSLDSSGRAGPTDTQYF.

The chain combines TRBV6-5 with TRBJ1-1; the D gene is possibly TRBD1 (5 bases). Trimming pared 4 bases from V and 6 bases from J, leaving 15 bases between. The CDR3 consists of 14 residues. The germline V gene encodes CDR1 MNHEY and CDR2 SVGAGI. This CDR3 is CASSFRGRDAEAFF. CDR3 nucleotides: TGTGCCAGCAGTTTCCGGGGGAGGGACGCTGAAGCTTTCTTT.

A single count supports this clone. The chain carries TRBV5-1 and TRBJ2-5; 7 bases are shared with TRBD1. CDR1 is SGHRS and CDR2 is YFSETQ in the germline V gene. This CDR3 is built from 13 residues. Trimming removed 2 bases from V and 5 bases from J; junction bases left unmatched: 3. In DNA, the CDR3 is TGCGCCAGCAGCTTAGGGACAGCCGAGACCCAGTACTTC. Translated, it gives CASSLGTAETQYF.

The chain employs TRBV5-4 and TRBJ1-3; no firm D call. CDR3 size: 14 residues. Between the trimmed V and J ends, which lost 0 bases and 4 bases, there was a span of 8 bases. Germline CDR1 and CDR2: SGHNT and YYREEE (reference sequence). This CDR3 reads CASSLEGGGNTIYF. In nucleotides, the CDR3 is TGTGCCAGCAGCTTGGAAGGAGGGGGAAACACCATATATTTT.

CDR3 DNA: TGCGCCAGCAGCTTCCGGACAAGGGGCGTTGGGAACACCGGGGAGCTGTTTTTT. Translation: CASSFRTRGVGNTGELFF. V gene TRBV5-1 combines with J gene TRBJ2-2; TRBD1 might be the D (5 bases). V lost 2 bases, J lost 1 base, and 18 bases lay in between. Per the germline V gene, CDR1 is SGHRS and CDR2 is YFSETQ. CDR3 length equals 18 residues.

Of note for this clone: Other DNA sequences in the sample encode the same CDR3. The CDR3 nucleotides read TGTGCCAGCAGTTTGGCGGGAGGGCCGGGGGAGCAGTACTTC. It encodes CASSLAGGPGEQYF. The V gene is TRBV27, the J gene TRBJ2-7; 9 bases align to TRBD2. This CDR3 comprises 14 residues. The V gene's germline CDR1 is MNHEY and CDR2 SMNVEV (reference sequence). V trimming: 3 bases; J trimming: 7 bases; junction bases outside the gene matches: 7.

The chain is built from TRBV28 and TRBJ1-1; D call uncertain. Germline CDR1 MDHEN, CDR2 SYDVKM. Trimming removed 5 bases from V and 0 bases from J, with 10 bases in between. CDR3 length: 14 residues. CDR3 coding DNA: TGTGCCAGCAGTAAGTCCTACCTGAACACTGAAGCTTTCTTT. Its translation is CASSKSYLNTEAFF. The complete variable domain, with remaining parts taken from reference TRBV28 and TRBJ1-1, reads DVKVTQSSRYLVKRTGEKVFLECVQDMDHENMFWYRQDPGLGLRLIYFSYDVKMKEKGDIPEGYSVSREKKERFSLILESASTNQTSMYLCASSKSYLNTEAFFGQGTRLTVV.

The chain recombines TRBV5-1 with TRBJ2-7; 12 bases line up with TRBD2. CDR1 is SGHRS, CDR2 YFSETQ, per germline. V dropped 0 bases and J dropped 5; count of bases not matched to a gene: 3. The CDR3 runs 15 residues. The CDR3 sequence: CASSLGTSGKDEQYF. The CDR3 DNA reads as TGCGCCAGCAGCTTGGGGACTAGCGGGAAAGACGAGCAGTACTTC. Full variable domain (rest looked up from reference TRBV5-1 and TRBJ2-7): KAGVTQTPRYLIKTRGQQVTLSCSPISGHRSVSWYQQTPGQGLQFLFEYFSETQRNKGNFPGRFSGRQFSNSRSEMNVSTLELGDSALYLCASSLGTSGKDEQYFGPGTRLTVT.

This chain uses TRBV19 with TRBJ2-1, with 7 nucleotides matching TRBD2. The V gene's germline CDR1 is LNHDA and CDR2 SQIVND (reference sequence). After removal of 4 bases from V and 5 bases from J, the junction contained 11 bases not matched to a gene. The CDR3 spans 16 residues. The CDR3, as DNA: TGTGCCAGTAGTAGGATAAGCGGGGCTAGGGACAATGAGCAGTTCTTC. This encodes CASSRISGARDNEQFF.